The rows below give T cell receptor beta chains drawn from one sample of a study of cytomegalovirus exposure and HLA in healthy donors. Some clones are missing from TCRdb's copy, which holds only in-frame ones; the method was immunoSEQ multiplex PCR. The sample lists some 120,000 clones, approximately 70% occurring once. The sample consisted of PBMCs. Source of these receptors: a woman aged 25 to 45 in good health and CMV-seronegative. Each CDR3 is given with its conserved first and last residue. A D gene is named only where the DNA matches it firmly. Expanded clones are given a class, and other clones once, few, many or no size at all.

V gene,J gene,D gene,clone size,CDR3 protein,CDR3 DNA
TRBV7-2,TRBJ1-2,TRBD1,.,CASSFDSRDSRTF,TGTGCCAGCAGCTTCGATAGCCGGGACAGTCGCACCTTC
TRBV4-2,TRBJ2-3,TRBD1,.,CASSQVGQGGKDTQYF,TGTGCCAGCAGCCAAGTGGGACAGGGAGGTAAAGATACGCAGTATTTT
TRBV9,TRBJ2-1,.,few,CASSKGQGGNEQFF,TGTGCCAGCAGCAAAGGCCAGGGTGGCAATGAGCAGTTCTTC
TRBV10-1,TRBJ2-4,.,.,CASGFRGGQNIQYF,TGCGCCAGCGGATTTAGGGGGGGCCAAAACATTCAGTACTTC
TRBV5-1,TRBJ2-1,TRBD1,.,CASSLEWTGEPFF,TGCGCCAGCAGCTTGGAGTGGACAGGGGAACCGTTCTTC
TRBV7-9,TRBJ1-2,.,.,CASSLKGAKGYTF,TGTGCCAGCAGCTTGAAAGGGGCTAAGGGCTACACCTTC
TRBV10-3,TRBJ1-2,.,.,CAISDMVGGLGYTF,TGTGCCATCAGTGACATGGTAGGGGGTTTAGGCTACACCTTC
TRBV6-6,TRBJ1-1,.,.,CASSYSTGVGDTEAFF,TGTGCCAGCAGTTACTCGACTGGGGTAGGGGACACTGAAGCTTTCTTT
TRBV4-3,TRBJ1-1,TRBD1,.,CASSHPTGGAEAFF,TGCGCCAGCAGCCATCCCACAGGGGGGGCTGAAGCTTTCTTT
TRBV29-1,TRBJ1-2,.,.,CSVDWGANYGYTF,TGCAGCGTTGATTGGGGCGCTAACTATGGCTACACCTTC
TRBV7-9,TRBJ1-6,.,.,CASRSAAELGSPLHF,TGTGCCAGCAGGTCCGCCGCGGAGCTCGGTTCACCCCTCCACTTT
TRBV29-1,TRBJ2-7,TRBD1,once,CSVVRDSPYEQYF,TGCAGCGTTGTCAGGGACAGCCCCTACGAGCAGTACTTC
TRBV30,TRBJ1-1,.,.,CAWSVALNTEAFF,TGTGCCTGGAGTGTAGCGTTGAACACTGAAGCTTTCTTT
TRBV30,TRBJ1-2,.,few,CAWDSGPICGYTF,TGTGCCTGGGACAGTGGTCCTATTTGTGGCTACACCTTC
TRBV9,TRBJ1-3,TRBD1,.,CASSLGQDKNTIYF,TGTGCCAGCAGCCTGGGACAGGACAAAAACACCATATATTTT
TRBV19,TRBJ1-2,.,.,CATKGQGRDGYTF,TGTGCCACCAAAGGGCAGGGGAGGGATGGCTACACCTTC
TRBV6-5,TRBJ2-1,.,.,CASSYSRAEQFF,TGTGCCAGCAGTTACTCGAGAGCGGAGCAGTTCTTC
TRBV9,TRBJ1-5,.,.,CASSVDGNSRPQHF,TGTGCCAGCAGCGTAGACGGTAACAGCAGGCCCCAGCATTTT
TRBV7-6,TRBJ1-5,TRBD1,.,CASSSEAPQGFNQPQHF,TGTGCCAGCAGCTCCGAGGCCCCACAGGGGTTCAATCAGCCCCAGCATTTT
TRBV2,TRBJ1-2,TRBD1,few,CASSERGTGLYGYTF,TGTGCCAGCAGTGAAAGGGGGACAGGGCTCTATGGCTACACCTTC
TRBV19,TRBJ1-3,.,.,CAGRDFSGNTIYF,TGTGCCGGTAGAGACTTCTCTGGAAACACCATATATTTT
TRBV2,TRBJ2-6,.,.,CASSAQGWGTGANVLTF,TGTGCCAGCAGCGCCCAGGGCTGGGGAACTGGGGCCAACGTCCTGACTTTC
TRBV25-1,TRBJ1-2,.,.,CASSAGTRGYTF,TGTGCCAGCAGTGCAGGGACTCGGGGCTACACCTTC